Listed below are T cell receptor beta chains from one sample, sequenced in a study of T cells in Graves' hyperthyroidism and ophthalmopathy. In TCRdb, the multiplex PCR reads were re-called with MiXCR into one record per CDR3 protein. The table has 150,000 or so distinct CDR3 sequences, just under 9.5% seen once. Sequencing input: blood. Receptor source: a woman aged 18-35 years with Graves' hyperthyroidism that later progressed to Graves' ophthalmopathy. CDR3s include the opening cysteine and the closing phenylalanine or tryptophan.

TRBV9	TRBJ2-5	CASSVADLNAWYQETQYF
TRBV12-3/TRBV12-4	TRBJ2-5	CASSEGPSRYQETQYF
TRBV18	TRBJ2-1	CASGRTSAYNEQFF
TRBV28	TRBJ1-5	CASSLYRVPNQPQHF
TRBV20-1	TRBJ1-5	CSASQRLTGTRGNQPQHF
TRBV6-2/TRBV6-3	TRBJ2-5	CASSYLATKETQYF
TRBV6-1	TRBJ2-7	CASSEDREQYF
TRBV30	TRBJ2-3	CAWGRTGASTDTQYF
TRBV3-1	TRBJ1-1	CASSQGRGVMNTEAFF
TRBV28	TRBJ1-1	CASSFRGWGQGSTEAFF
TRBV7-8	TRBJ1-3	CASRETGTSGNTIYF
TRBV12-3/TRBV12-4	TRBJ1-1	CASSFRVFAEAFF
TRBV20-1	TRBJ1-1	CSASQGVDTEAFF
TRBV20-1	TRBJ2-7	CSAISGSSYEQYF
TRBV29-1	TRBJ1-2	CSVEDQRQENYGYTF
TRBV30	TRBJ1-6	CAWRTRDWTPLHF
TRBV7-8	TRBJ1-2	CASSPRRTSNYGYTF
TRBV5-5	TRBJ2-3	CASTMIGTGTSTDTQYF
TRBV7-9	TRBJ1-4	CASSLRSGRRTTTNEKLFF
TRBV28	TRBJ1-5	CASSLGGGSQPQHF
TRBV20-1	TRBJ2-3	CSATPTSGSFQDTQYF
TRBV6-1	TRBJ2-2	CASSKELGAVGGLFF
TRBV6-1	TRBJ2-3	CASSLQGIRADTQYF
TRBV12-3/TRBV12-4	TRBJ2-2	CARNPEGNTGELFF
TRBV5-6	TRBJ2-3	CASSLGKVADTQYF
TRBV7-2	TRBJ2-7	CASSSAGTGRSYEQYF